This T cell receptor (beta chain) was documented in a study of blood T cell repertoires in COVID-19. In the original analysis: Using reference gene primer amplification, nucleated cell counts were estimated. Profiled with immunoSEQ multiplex PCR; TCRdb holds only in-frame clones, not every one. The DNA was the basis for D and trimming; V, J and clone size are from that table. This sample has hundreds of thousands of clones, with 82% found just once. The CDR3 contains 16 residues. Germline lookup yields CDR1 MGHRA and CDR2 YSYEKL. V dropped 1 base and J dropped 6 bases, with 16 bases sitting between them.

The origin of this receptor is a woman aged 55-75 years who had recovered from COVID-19. Source material: PBMCs or T cells enriched from blood (not recorded which). V gene TRBV4-1 combines with J gene TRBJ1-5, with D possibly being TRBD1 (6 bases). The CDR3 reads CASSQVRRGLGQPQHF. CDR3 nucleotide sequence: TGCGCCAGCAGCCAAGTTCGCAGGGGCCTTGGTCAGCCCCAGCATTTT.